This paragraph covers one TCR beta chain sequence. Study processing details: Amplification with reference gene primers provided the estimates of nucleated cell counts. Here immunoSEQ multiplex PCR was the method, and the copy in TCRdb shows in-frame clones only, minus some. Clonal size and the V and J genes are those of that table, whereas D and trimming came from the DNA. The sample has tens of thousands of clones, about 90% seen once. These data come from a study of blood T cell repertoires in COVID-19. Across the study: From the United States, Italy and Spain came samples of acute and convalescent COVID-19. PBMCs, B-cell-depleted T cells, or T cells provided the cDNA or gDNA that made up the material.

V lost 4 bases and J lost 4, with 11 bases in between. The CDR3 totals 13 residues. CDR1 and CDR2 (germline): GTSNPN, SVGIG (reference sequence). Sequencing was done on a sample of peripheral blood. V gene TRBV30 combines with J gene TRBJ1-3; possibly TRBD1 for D (6 bases). This clonotype originated in a middle-aged woman with acute or convalescent COVID-19. CDR3 loop: CAWMRQGGNTIYF. The CDR3 nucleotides read TGTGCCTGGATGCGTCAGGGGGGAAACACCATATATTTT.